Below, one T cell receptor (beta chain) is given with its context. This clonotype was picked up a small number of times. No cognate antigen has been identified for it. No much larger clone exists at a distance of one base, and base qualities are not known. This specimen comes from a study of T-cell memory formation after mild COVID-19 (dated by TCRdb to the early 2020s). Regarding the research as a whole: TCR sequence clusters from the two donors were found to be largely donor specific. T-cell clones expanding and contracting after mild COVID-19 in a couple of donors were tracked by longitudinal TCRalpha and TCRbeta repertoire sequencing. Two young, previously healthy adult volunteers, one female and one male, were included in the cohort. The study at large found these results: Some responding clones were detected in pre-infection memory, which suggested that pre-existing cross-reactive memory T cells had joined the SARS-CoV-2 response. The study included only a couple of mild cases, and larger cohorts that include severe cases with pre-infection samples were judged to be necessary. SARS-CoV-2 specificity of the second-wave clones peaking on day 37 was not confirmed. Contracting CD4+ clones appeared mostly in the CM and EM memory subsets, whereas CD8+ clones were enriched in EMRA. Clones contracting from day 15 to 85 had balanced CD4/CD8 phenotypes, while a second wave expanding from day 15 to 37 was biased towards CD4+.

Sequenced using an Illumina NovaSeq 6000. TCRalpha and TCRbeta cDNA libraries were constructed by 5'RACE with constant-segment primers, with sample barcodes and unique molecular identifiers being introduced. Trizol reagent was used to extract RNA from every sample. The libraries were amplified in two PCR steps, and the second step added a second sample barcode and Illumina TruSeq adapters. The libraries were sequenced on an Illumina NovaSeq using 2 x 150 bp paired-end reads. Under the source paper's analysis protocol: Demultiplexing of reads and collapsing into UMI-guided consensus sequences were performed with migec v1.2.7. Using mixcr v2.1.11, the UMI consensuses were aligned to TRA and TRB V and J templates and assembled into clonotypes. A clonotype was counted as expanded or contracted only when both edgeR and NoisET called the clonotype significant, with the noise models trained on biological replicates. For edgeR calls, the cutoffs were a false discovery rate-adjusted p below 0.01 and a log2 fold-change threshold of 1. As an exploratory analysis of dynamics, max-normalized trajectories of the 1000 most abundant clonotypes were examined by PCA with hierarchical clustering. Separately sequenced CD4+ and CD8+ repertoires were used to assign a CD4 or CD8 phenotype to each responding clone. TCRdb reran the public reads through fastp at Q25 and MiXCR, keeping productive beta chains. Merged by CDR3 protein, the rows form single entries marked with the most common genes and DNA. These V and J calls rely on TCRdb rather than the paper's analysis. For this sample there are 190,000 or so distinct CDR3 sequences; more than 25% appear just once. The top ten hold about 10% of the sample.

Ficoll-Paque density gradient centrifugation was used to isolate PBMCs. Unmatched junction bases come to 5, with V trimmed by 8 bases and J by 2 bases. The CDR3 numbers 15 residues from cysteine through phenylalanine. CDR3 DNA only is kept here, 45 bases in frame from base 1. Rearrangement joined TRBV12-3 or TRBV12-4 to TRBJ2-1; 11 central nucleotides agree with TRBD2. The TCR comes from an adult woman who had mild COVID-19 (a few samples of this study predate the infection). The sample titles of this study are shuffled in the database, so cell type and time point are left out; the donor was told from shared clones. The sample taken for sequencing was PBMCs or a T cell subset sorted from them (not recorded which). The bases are TGTGCCAGCGCAGGACTAGCGGGTACCTACAATGAGCAGTTCTTC. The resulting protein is CASAGLAGTYNEQFF.